This entry concerns a single T cell receptor (beta chain). The antigen is undetermined. The data stem from a study of Ad26.COV2.S vaccination and SARS-CoV-2 variants. The study's findings and limits: The TCR breadth and depth analyses may have produced an underestimate of total T cell responses. Individuals receiving vaccine had higher spike-specific TCR breadth than placebo recipients did.

Treatment given: 15 to 20 received Ad26.COV2.S at low or high dose, single or two shots; about 5 received placebo; per-sample allocation not given. Collection of samples fell on day 63 after the first vaccine or placebo injection. CDR1 and CDR2 from the germline V gene are MRHNA and SNTAGT. This CDR3 comprises 15 residues. V lost 6 bases to trimming and J lost 8 bases; unmatched junction nucleotides: 8. Clones were read by immunoSEQ multiplex PCR, and TCRdb kept only the in-frame ones, dropping some. There are 200,000 to 250,000 clones in the sample; over 75% occur only once, and about 10% lies in the top ten.

The sequencing used peripheral blood, collected in a trial of Ad26.COV2.S vaccine versus placebo. The clonotype was recovered from a person between 18 and 59 years old who received the Ad26.COV2.S COVID-19 vaccine or a placebo. This chain connects TRBV6-4 to TRBJ2-1, with TRBD2 identical over 12 bases. The CDR3 is CASSVRLAGADEQFF. As DNA, the CDR3 is TGTGCCAGCAGCGTCCGACTAGCGGGAGCCGATGAGCAGTTCTTC.